Listed below are T cell receptor beta chains from one sample, sequenced in a study of cytomegalovirus exposure and HLA in healthy donors. The method was immunoSEQ multiplex PCR; TCRdb's version includes in-frame clones alone and lacks a portion of them. Here the sample spans 90,000 to 120,000 clones, about 81% being singletons. Sequencing was done on a sample of PBMCs. These receptors originate from a man between 25 and 39 years old in good health and CMV-seropositive. Both conserved end residues are part of each CDR3. The D gene is left open where the match is weak. Only some rows state a clone size, as once, few, many or a class for expanded clones.

abundance	v_gene	len	d_gene	j_gene	CDR3aa	CDR3nt
NA	TRBV7-6	14	NA	TRBJ2-1	CASSLNDRIDEQFF	TGTGCCAGCAGCTTAAATGACAGGATAGATGAGCAGTTCTTC
NA	TRBV4-1	16	NA	TRBJ1-1	CASSPALDSSSLGAFF	TGCGCCAGCAGCCCAGCCCTGGACAGCTCCTCTTTGGGAGCTTTCTTT
NA	TRBV7-9	13	NA	TRBJ1-1	CASSFPVETEAFF	TGTGCCAGCAGCTTTCCGGTAGAAACTGAAGCTTTCTTT
NA	TRBV5-1	14	NA	TRBJ1-1	CASSLTSMNTEAFF	TGCGCCAGCAGCTTGACGTCTATGAACACTGAAGCTTTCTTT
NA	TRBV13	15	TRBD2	TRBJ2-1	CASSLERTSQHEQFF	TGTGCCAGCAGCTTAGAACGGACTAGCCAACATGAGCAGTTCTTC
NA	TRBV19	14	TRBD1	TRBJ2-2	CASSMEQGPGELFF	TGTGCCAGTAGTATGGAACAGGGGCCCGGGGAGCTGTTTTTT
NA	TRBV19	14	TRBD1	TRBJ1-2	CASAQGAIGYGYTF	TGTGCCAGCGCTCAGGGGGCGATCGGTTATGGCTACACCTTC
NA	TRBV30	16	TRBD2	TRBJ2-7	CASQSALAGGPAEQYF	TGTGCCTCACAATCAGCCCTAGCGGGGGGGCCCGCCGAGCAGTACTTC
NA	TRBV7-9	16	TRBD2	TRBJ2-7	CSSSLGLAGPEGEQYF	TGTTCCAGCAGCTTGGGACTAGCGGGCCCCGAGGGCGAGCAGTACTTC
NA	TRBV6-5	13	NA	TRBJ1-2	CASSYPGGYGYTF	TGTGCCAGCAGTTATCCGGGGGGCTATGGCTACACCTTC
NA	TRBV21-1	14	NA	TRBJ2-7	CASSPWTGTYEQYF	TGTGCCAGCAGCCCATGGACAGGAACCTACGAGCAGTACTTC
NA	TRBV14	17	NA	TRBJ2-7	CASSQVSSVTGISEQYF	TGTGCCAGCAGCCAAGTTTCCTCCGTGACAGGCATCTCCGAGCAGTACTTC
NA	TRBV2	13	TRBD2	TRBJ2-5	CASSGGGWETQYF	TGTGCCAGCAGTGGGGGGGGATGGGAGACCCAGTACTTC
NA	TRBV7-9	17	TRBD1	TRBJ1-5	CASSLGRGLGGNQPQHF	TGTGCCAGCAGCTTGGGAAGGGGGCTAGGAGGCAATCAGCCCCAGCATTTT
NA	TRBV11-3	16	TRBD1	TRBJ1-4	CASSLVSGTGPEKLFF	TGTGCCAGCAGCTTAGTTTCCGGGACAGGGCCTGAAAAACTGTTTTTT
NA	TRBV5-1	15	NA	TRBJ1-4	CASGREPATNEKLFF	TGCGCCAGCGGCCGGGAGCCGGCAACTAATGAAAAACTGTTTTTT
NA	TRBV19	14	NA	TRBJ1-3	CASSVQGSGNTIYF	TGTGCCAGTAGTGTACAGGGATCCGGAAACACCATATATTTT
NA	TRBV10-2	16	TRBD1	TRBJ1-1	CASSELDRELGAEAFF	TGCGCCAGCAGTGAGCTTGACAGGGAACTTGGGGCTGAAGCTTTCTTT
NA	TRBV5-1	15	NA	TRBJ2-3	CASSFTRGSTDTQYF	TGCGCCAGCAGCTTCACGCGGGGTAGCACAGATACGCAGTATTTT
once	TRBV20-1	10	NA	TRBJ1-2	CSASGDGYTF	TGCAGTGCTAGCGGAGATGGCTACACCTTC
NA	TRBV27	14	TRBD1	TRBJ1-5	CASSLTGGFQPQHF	TGTGCCAGCAGTTTGACAGGGGGCTTTCAGCCCCAGCATTTT
once	TRBV14	15	NA	TRBJ1-4	CASSRQTATNEKLFF	TGTGCCAGCAGTCGACAGACCGCAACTAATGAAAAACTGTTTTTT
NA	TRBV2	15	NA	TRBJ1-1	CASSSQGLRDTEAFF	TGTGCCAGCAGTTCACAGGGTCTACGTGACACTGAAGCTTTCTTT
few	TRBV5-4	13	NA	TRBJ1-2	CASSLDGNYGYTF	TGTGCCAGCAGCTTGGACGGGAACTATGGCTACACCTTC
NA	TRBV11-2	15	NA	TRBJ1-6	CASSLEWGGPSPLHF	TGTGCCAGCAGCTTAGAGTGGGGAGGTCCGTCACCCCTCCACTTT
NA	TRBV21-1	15	NA	TRBJ1-6	CASSSSQGYNSPLHF	TGTGCCAGCAGCTCGTCACAGGGTTATAATTCACCCCTCCACTTT
NA	TRBV7-9	15	NA	TRBJ1-2	CASSRWDTPNYGYTF	TGTGCCAGCAGCAGATGGGACACCCCTAACTATGGCTACACCTTC
NA	TRBV5-6	13	NA	TRBJ2-7	CASSDRTFYEQYF	TGTGCCAGCTCCGACAGGACTTTCTACGAGCAGTACTTC
NA	TRBV11-2	14	NA	TRBJ2-3	CASSLDLGQDTQYF	TGTGCCAGCAGCTTAGATCTTGGGCAAGATACGCAGTATTTT
NA	TRBV2	12	TRBD1	TRBJ1-1	CAGDTGGTEAFF	TGTGCCGGAGATACAGGGGGCACTGAAGCTTTCTTT
NA	TRBV7-9	14	TRBD1	TRBJ1-2	CASSPTGGLDGYTF	TGTGCCAGCAGTCCGACAGGGGGCTTGGATGGCTACACCTTC
NA	TRBV5-4	16	TRBD2	TRBJ2-3	CASSPGLAGGRDTQYF	TGTGCCAGCAGCCCGGGACTAGCGGGGGGCCGGGATACGCAGTATTTT
NA	TRBV4-1	14	NA	TRBJ2-5	CASSQRGKGETQYF	TGCGCCAGCAGCCAAAGGGGGAAAGGAGAGACCCAGTACTTC
NA	TRBV5-1	15	NA	TRBJ2-5	CASSLAPGGMETQYF	TGCGCCAGCAGCTTGGCTCCAGGGGGGATGGAGACCCAGTACTTC
NA	TRBV19	15	NA	TRBJ1-4	CASSRLTETNEKLFF	TGTGCCAGTAGTCGTCTGACAGAGACTAATGAAAAACTGTTTTTT
NA	TRBV15	15	NA	TRBJ1-2	CATSRVPVPDYGYTF	TGTGCCACCAGCAGAGTACCAGTCCCAGACTATGGCTACACCTTC
few	TRBV7-9	12	NA	TRBJ1-1	CASSPSRTEAFF	TGTGCCAGCAGCCCCTCTAGGACTGAAGCTTTCTTT
NA	TRBV7-8	15	NA	TRBJ2-7	CASSQESHTTNEQYF	TGTGCCAGCAGCCAAGAGTCGCATACAACTAACGAGCAGTACTTC
NA	TRBV7-6	16	NA	TRBJ1-6	CASSLAPQGGNSPLHF	TGTGCCAGCAGTCTCGCCCCACAGGGAGGGAATTCACCCCTCCACTTT
once	TRBV5-6	16	NA	TRBJ2-4	CASHNGPGVTKNIQYF	TGTGCCAGCCATAACGGTCCAGGGGTGACCAAAAACATTCAGTACTTC
NA	TRBV19	14	TRBD2	TRBJ2-7	CASSGGYRSYEQYF	TGTGCCAGTTCGGGGGGGTACCGCTCCTACGAGCAGTACTTC
NA	TRBV7-8	14	NA	TRBJ1-1	CASSSILTGTEAFF	TGTGCCAGCAGCTCGATTTTGACGGGTACTGAAGCTTTCTTT
NA	TRBV10-1	14	TRBD1	TRBJ2-7	CASSEGTGAYEQYF	TGCGCCAGCAGTGAGGGGACAGGGGCCTACGAGCAGTACTTC
NA	TRBV5-4	15	TRBD1	TRBJ1-2	CASSLGDRGPAGYTF	TGTGCCAGCAGCTTGGGGGACAGGGGGCCCGCTGGCTACACCTTC
NA	TRBV5-4	17	NA	TRBJ2-7	CASSLDSTVGPSYEQYF	TGTGCCAGCAGCTTGGACTCTACAGTCGGTCCCTCCTACGAGCAGTACTTC
NA	TRBV5-1	15	TRBD1	TRBJ1-1	CASSLTGQGGAEAFF	TGCGCCAGCAGCTTGACCGGACAGGGCGGTGCTGAAGCTTTCTTT
few	TRBV7-6	15	NA	TRBJ1-5	CASSLGTGSNQPQHF	TGTGCCAGCAGCTTAGGAACAGGTAGCAATCAGCCCCAGCATTTT